Listed below are T cell receptor beta chains from one sample, sequenced in a study of response to subunit inactivated influenza vaccine. TCRdb itself ran the RT-PCR reads through MiXCR, one entry per CDR3 protein. The table has roughly 500,000 distinct CDR3 sequences, 20% to 25% seen once; the top ten hold under 3.5%. These data were also filed under a second study, of T cells expressing NK-cell markers.

The specimen was CD4+ T cells sorted from PBMCs, collected 11 to 12 days after vaccination. These receptors were obtained from a man aged 50 to 59 who received an inactivated influenza vaccine. CDR3s include the opening cysteine and the closing phenylalanine or tryptophan. D genes are given only for firm matches. Part of the rows lack a size; the others show once, few, many or a class for expanded clones.

j_call d_call clone_size v_call cdr3_aa cdr3_nt
TRBJ1-2 - few TRBV29-1 CSAQEDPNYGYTF TGCAGCGCTCAAGAAGACCCTAACTATGGCTACACCTTC
TRBJ2-1 - - TRBV9 CASSVEGRNYNEQFF TGTGCCAGCAGCGTAGAGGGCAGAAACTACAATGAGCAGTTCTTC
TRBJ2-5 TRBD2 - TRBV30 CAWSSSGGKTQYF TGTGCCTGGAGTTCTAGCGGGGGTAAGACCCAGTACTTC
TRBJ1-1 - few TRBV20-1 CSASLARVNTEAFF TGCAGTGCTAGCTTGGCCAGGGTGAACACTGAAGCTTTCTTT
TRBJ2-3 - - TRBV2 CASSVGTGADTQYF TGTGCCAGCAGTGTGGGGACTGGGGCAGATACGCAGTATTTT
TRBJ2-1 TRBD2 - TRBV5-1 CASSFPSGGANEQFF TGCGCCAGCAGCTTTCCCAGCGGGGGGGCAAATGAGCAGTTCTTC
TRBJ2-2 - few TRBV7-9 CASSSDSETGELFF TGTGCCAGCAGCTCCGACTCCGAAACCGGGGAGCTGTTTTTT
TRBJ2-1 TRBD2 few TRBV10-3 CAISKGTSGTIHNEQFF TGTGCCATCAGCAAAGGGACTAGCGGGACTATCCACAATGAGCAGTTCTTC
TRBJ1-1 - - TRBV12-3/TRBV12-4 CASSLGGNPNTEAFF TGTGCCAGCAGTTTAGGGGGGAACCCAAACACTGAAGCTTTCTTT
TRBJ2-7 - few TRBV6-2/TRBV6-3 CASSYPFYEQYF TGTGCCAGCAGTTACCCCTTCTACGAGCAGTACTTC
TRBJ1-1 - few TRBV5-5 CASSSPGGESTEAFF TGTGCCAGCAGCTCCCCCGGGGGGGAGAGCACTGAAGCTTTCTTT
TRBJ2-7 - many TRBV29-1 CSGQGVGGEQYF TGCAGCGGTCAGGGGGTCGGGGGTGAGCAGTACTTC
TRBJ1-6 TRBD1 - TRBV25-1 CASSGWDRNNSPLHF TGTGCCAGCAGTGGGTGGGACAGAAATAATTCACCCCTCCACTTT
TRBJ1-5 TRBD1 few TRBV5-6 CASSLGTPRGRFQPQHF TGTGCCAGCAGCTTGGGTACCCCCAGGGGGAGGTTTCAGCCCCAGCATTTT
TRBJ2-5 - few TRBV20-1 CSARDPRDLQETQYF TGCAGTGCTAGAGATCCGCGGGATCTACAAGAGACCCAGTACTTC
TRBJ2-3 TRBD2 few TRBV28 CASRLADTSTDTQYF TGTGCCAGCAGACTAGCGGATACTAGCACAGATACGCAGTATTTT
TRBJ2-1 TRBD2 - TRBV28 CASSSGTINNEQFF TGTGCCAGCAGTTCCGGGACTATAAACAATGAGCAGTTCTTC
TRBJ1-4 - - TRBV3-1 CASSEGPRIEKLFF TGTGCCAGCAGCGAGGGACCGAGGATCGAAAAACTGTTTTTT
TRBJ1-5 TRBD1 - TRBV7-8 CASSQPQGAGNQPQHF TGTGCCAGCAGCCAGCCCCAGGGGGCAGGGAATCAGCCCCAGCATTTT
TRBJ2-5 TRBD2 few TRBV11-2 CASSHRSGTRGIGTQYF TGTGCCAGCAGCCACCGATCCGGGACTAGGGGTATCGGGACCCAGTACTTC
TRBJ2-3 TRBD1 few TRBV6-5 CASSYSTGGAEDTQYF TGTGCCAGCAGTTACTCGACAGGGGGCGCGGAAGATACGCAGTATTTT